The T cell receptor (beta chain) under discussion was sequenced for a study of T cell responses to AZD1222 COVID-19 vaccine. As to this clone: Its cognate antigen is unknown.

Study outcomes and limitations: Nearly half of spike-specific TCRs reportedly target unmutated variant regions. None of the repertoires were sampled until the peak T cell response had passed. Clonal diversity was possibly underestimated, and the donors were mostly white British, with more females.

Clones were read by immunoSEQ multiplex PCR, and TCRdb kept only the in-frame ones, dropping some. The profile shows 110,000 to 150,000 clones, around 93% of them singletons. After removal of 0 bases from V and 7 bases from J, the junction contained 4 bases not matched to a gene. Germline V gene lookup returns CDR1 MNHEY and CDR2 SVGAGI. This CDR3 region has 15 residues. The chain couples TRBV6-5 to TRBJ2-1, with 9 nucleotides matching TRBD2. The source was peripheral blood, collected on day 0 of AZD1222 vaccination. This TCR was recovered from an adult in good health. CDR3 protein: CASSYSSSGGNEQFF. The CDR3 region has the DNA TGTGCCAGCAGTTACTCGAGTAGCGGGGGTAATGAGCAGTTCTTC.